A single T cell receptor (beta chain) is shown here with its context. The entry originates in a study of cytomegalovirus exposure and HLA in healthy donors. Clones were read by immunoSEQ multiplex PCR, and TCRdb kept only the in-frame ones, dropping some. This sample has hundreds of thousands of clones, with about nine tenths found just once. Sequencing input: PBMCs. This clonotype originated in a woman between 18 and 29 years old in good health and CMV-seronegative.

The CDR3 region has the DNA TGTGCCAGCAACCCAGGAACCCGGCGCACTGAAGCTTTCTTT. Its protein is CASNPGTRRTEAFF. The rearrangement joins TRBV28 to TRBJ1-1, with D unresolved. Germline CDR1 is MDHEN and CDR2 is SYDVKM. Trimming took off 7 bases at V and 4 bases at J, with 16 bases between the two ends. This CDR3 has 14 amino acids.